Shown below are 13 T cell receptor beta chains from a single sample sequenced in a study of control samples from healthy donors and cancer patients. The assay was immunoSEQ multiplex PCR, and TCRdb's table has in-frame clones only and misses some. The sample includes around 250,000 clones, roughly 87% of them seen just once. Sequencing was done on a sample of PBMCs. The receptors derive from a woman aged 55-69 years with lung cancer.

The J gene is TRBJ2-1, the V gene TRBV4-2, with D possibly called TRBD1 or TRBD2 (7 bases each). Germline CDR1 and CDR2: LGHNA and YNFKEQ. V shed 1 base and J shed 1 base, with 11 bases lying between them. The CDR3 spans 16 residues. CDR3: CASSQGGGQSYNEQFF. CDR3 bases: TGTGCCAGCAGCCAAGGGGGGGGACAGTCCTACAATGAGCAGTTCTTC.

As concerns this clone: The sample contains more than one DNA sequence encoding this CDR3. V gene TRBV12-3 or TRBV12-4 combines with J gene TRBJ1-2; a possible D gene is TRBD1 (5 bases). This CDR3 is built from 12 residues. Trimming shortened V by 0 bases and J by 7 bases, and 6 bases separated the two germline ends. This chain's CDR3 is CASSLAGGGYTF. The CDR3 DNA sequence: TGTGCCAGCAGTTTAGCGGGGGGTGGCTACACCTTC.

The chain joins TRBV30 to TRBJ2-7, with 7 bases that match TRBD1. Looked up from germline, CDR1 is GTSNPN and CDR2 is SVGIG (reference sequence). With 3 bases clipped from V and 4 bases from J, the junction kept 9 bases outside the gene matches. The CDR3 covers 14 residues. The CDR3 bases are TGTGCCTGGAGAAGAAGAGGGACAGAGTACGAGCAGTACTTC. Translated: CAWRRRGTEYEQYF.

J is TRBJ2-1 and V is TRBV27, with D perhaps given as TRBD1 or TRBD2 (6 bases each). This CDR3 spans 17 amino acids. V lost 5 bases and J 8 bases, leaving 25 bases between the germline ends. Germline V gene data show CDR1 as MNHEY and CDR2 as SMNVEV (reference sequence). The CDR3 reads CASSLRGGGQLKDEQFF. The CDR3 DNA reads TGTGCCAGCAGTCTACGAGGGGGAGGTCAATTAAAGGATGAGCAGTTCTTC.

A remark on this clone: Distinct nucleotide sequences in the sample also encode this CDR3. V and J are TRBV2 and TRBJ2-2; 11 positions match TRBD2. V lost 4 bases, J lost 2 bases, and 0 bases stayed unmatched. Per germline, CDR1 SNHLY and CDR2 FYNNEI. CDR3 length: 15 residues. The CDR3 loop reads CASSGLAGNTGELFF. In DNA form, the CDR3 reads TGTGCCAGCAGTGGACTAGCGGGAAACACCGGGGAGCTGTTTTTT. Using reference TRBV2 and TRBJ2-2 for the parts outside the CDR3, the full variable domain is EPEVTQTPSHQVTQMGQEVILRCVPISNHLYFYWYRQILGQKVEFLVSFYNNEISEKSEIFDDQFSVERPDGSNFTLKIRSTKLEDSAMYFCASSGLAGNTGELFFGEGSRLTVL.

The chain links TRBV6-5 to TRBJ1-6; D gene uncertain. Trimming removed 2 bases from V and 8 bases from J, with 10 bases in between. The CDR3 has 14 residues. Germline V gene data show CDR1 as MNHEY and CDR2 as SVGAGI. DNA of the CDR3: TGTGCCAGCAGTTACGGTGGGGATGATTCACCCCTCCACTTT. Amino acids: CASSYGGDDSPLHF.

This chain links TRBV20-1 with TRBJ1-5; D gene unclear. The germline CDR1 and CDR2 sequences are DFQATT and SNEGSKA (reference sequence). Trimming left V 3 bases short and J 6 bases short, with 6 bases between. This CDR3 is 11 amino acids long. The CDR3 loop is CSARHGQPQHF. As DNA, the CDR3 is TGCAGTGCTAGGCACGGTCAGCCCCAGCATTTT.

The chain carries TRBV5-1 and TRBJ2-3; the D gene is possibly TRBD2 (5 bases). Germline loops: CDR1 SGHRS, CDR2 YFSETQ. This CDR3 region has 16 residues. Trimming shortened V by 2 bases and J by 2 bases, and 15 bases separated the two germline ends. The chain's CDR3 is CASSFRTAVSTDTQYF. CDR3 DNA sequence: TGCGCCAGCAGCTTCCGGACTGCCGTATCCACAGATACGCAGTATTTT.

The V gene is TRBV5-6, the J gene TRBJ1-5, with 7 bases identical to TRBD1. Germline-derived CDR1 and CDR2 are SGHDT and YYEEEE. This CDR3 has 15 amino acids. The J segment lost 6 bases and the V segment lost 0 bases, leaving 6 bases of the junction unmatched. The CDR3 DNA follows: TGTGCCAGCAGCTTGGGTGACAGGGTGAGTCAGCCCCAGCATTTT. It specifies CASSLGDRVSQPQHF.

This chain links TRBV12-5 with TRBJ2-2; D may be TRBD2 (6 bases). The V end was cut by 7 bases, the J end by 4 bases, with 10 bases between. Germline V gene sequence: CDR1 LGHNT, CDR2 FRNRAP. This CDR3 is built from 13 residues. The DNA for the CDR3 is TGTGCTAGTGCATGGGGAGGCACCGGGGAGCTGTTTTTT. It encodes CASAWGGTGELFF.

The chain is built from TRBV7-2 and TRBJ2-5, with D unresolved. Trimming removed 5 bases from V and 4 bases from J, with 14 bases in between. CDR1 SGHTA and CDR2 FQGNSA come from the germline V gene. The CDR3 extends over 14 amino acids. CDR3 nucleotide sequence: TGTGCCAGCAGCCCCACGGGTCCTAGAGAGACCCAGTACTTC. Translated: CASSPTGPRETQYF.

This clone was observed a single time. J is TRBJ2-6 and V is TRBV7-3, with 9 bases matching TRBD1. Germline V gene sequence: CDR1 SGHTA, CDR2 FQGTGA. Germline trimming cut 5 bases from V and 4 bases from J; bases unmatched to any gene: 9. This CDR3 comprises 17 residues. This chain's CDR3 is CASSRPGTGPGANVLTF. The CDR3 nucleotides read TGTGCCAGCAGCCGTCCCGGGACAGGGCCCGGGGCCAACGTCCTGACTTTC.

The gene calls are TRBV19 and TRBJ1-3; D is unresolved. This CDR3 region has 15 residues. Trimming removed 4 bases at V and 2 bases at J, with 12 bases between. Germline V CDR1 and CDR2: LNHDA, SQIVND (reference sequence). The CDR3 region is CASSKVTWTGNTIYF. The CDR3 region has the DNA TGTGCCAGTAGTAAGGTCACGTGGACTGGAAACACCATATATTTT.